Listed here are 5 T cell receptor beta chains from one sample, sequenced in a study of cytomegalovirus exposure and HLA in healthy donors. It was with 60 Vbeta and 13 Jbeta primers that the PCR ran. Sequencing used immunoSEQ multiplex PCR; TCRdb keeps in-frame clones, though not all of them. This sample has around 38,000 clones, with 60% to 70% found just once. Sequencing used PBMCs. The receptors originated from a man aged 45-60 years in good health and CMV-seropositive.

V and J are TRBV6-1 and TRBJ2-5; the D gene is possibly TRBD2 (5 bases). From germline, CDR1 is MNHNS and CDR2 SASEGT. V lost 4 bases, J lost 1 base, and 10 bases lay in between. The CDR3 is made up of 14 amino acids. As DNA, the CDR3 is TGTGCCAGCAGTGTAATGGACTTCCAAGAGACCCAGTACTTC. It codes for CASSVMDFQETQYF.

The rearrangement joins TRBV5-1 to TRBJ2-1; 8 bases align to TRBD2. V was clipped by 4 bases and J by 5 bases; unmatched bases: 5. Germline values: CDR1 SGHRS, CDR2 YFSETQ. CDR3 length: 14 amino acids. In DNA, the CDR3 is TGCGCCAGCAGCCCGACTAGCGCCAACAATGAGCAGTTCTTC. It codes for CASSPTSANNEQFF.

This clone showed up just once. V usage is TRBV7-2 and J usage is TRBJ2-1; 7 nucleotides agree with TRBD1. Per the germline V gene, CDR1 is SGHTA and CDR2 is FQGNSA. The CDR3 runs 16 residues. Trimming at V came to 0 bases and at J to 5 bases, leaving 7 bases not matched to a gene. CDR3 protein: CASSLAGTVFNNEQFF. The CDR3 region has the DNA TGTGCCAGCAGCTTAGCCGGGACAGTATTCAACAATGAGCAGTTCTTC. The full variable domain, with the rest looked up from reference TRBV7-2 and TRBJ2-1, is GAGVSQSPSNKVTEKGKDVELRCDPISGHTALYWYRQSLGQGLEFLIYFQGNSAPDKSGLPSDRFSAERTGGSVSTLTIQRTQQEDSAVYLCASSLAGTVFNNEQFFGPGTRLTVL.

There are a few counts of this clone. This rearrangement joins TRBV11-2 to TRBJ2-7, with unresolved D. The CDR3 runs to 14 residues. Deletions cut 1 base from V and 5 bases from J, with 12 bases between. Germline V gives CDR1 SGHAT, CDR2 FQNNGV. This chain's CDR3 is CASSLGQDWNEQYF. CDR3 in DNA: TGTGCCAGCAGCTTAGGGCAGGATTGGAACGAGCAGTACTTC.

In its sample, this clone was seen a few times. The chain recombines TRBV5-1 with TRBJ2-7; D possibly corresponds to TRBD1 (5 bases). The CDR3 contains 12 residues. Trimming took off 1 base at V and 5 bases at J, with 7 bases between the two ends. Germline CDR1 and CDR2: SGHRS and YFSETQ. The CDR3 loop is CASSLPQDEQYF. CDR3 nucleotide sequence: TGCGCCAGCAGCTTGCCACAGGACGAGCAGTACTTC.